The entry below describes one TCR beta chain. As yet, its antigen is unknown. This sample stems from a study of T cell responses to AZD1222 COVID-19 vaccine. Findings and limits, study-wide: Mostly white British, mostly female donors; authors suggested clonal diversity may be underestimated.

This table comes from immunoSEQ multiplex PCR, and its TCRdb copy is limited to in-frame clones, with some not included. The sample shows about 140,000 clones, roughly 89% of them seen only once. The V segment lost 5 bases and the J segment 4 bases; nucleotides outside the gene matches: 10. Germline V gene sequence: CDR1 MNHEY, CDR2 SMNVEV (reference sequence). This CDR3 has 16 amino acids. The TCR originated in an adult in good health. The material sequenced was peripheral blood, taken on day 0 of AZD1222 vaccination. The genes are TRBV27 and TRBJ2-4, with 8 bases fitting TRBD1. DNA of the CDR3: TGTGCCAGCAGTATTCGTTCCGGGACAGGTAAAAACATTCAGTACTTC. This encodes CASSIRSGTGKNIQYF.